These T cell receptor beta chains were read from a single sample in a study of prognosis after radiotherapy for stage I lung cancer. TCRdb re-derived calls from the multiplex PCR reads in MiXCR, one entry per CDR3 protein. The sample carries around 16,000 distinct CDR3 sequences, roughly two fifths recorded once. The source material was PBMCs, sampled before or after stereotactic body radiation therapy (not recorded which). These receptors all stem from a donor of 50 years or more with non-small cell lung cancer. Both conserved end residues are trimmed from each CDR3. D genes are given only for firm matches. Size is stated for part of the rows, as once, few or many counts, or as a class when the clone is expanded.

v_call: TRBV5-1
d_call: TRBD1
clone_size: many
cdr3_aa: ASSSGQGNTGANVLT

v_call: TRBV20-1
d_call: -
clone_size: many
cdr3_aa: SAPEEGPRGDTQY

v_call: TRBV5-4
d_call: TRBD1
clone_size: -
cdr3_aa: ASSSDSQGARGYT

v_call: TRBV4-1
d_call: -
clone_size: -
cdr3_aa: ASSQRTDQPQH

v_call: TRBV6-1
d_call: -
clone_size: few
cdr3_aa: ASTPSVGELF

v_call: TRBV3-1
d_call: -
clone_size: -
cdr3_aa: ASSSMGWSSYEQY

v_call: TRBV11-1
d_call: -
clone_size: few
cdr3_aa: ASSREPQAGELF

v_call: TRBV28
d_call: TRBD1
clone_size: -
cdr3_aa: ASSSPTGASYGYT

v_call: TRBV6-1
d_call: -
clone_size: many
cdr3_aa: ASTDARRFTAF

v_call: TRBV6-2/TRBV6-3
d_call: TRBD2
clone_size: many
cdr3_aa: ASSKTLAGAGDTQY

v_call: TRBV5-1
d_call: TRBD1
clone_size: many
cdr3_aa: ASSVDRGGETQY

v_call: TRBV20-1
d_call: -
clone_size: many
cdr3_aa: SHLGRGFNTGELF

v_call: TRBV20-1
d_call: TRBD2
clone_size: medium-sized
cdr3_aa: SARSLAGGGNTDTQY

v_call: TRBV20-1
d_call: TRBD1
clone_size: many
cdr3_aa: SARTGARDTEAF

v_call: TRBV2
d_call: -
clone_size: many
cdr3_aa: ASGDSMNTEAF

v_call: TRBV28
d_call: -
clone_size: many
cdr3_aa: ASSSQETQY

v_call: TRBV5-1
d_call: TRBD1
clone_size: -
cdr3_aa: ASRAGQGPVEQY

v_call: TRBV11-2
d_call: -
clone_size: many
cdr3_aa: ASSVGNNEQF

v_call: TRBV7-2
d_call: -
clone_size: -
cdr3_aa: ASSYSVFYNEQF

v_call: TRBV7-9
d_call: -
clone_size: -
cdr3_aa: ASSSWASGELF

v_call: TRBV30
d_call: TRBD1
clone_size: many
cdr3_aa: AWSGCQGEAGCNQPQH

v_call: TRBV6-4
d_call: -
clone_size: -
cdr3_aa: ASRDNYNQPQH

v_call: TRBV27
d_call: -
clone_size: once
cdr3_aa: ASSWIYTGELF

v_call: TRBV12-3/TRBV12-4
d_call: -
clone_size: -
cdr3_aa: ASSLDTGLHTGERF

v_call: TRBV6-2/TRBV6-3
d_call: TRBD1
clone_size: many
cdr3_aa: ASRDTGQGLETQY

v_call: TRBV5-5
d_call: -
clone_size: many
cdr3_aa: ASSLGAGIEAF

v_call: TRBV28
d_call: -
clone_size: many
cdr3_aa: ASSLQGETQY

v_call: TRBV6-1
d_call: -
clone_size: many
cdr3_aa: ASSTPGVEKLF

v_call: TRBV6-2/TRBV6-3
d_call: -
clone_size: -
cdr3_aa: ASREGPLGSPLH

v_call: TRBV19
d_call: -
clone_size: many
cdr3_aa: ASSIRTANTEAF

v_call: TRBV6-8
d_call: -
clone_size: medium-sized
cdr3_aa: ASSYSRHGEGY

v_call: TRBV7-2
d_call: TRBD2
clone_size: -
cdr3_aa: ASSLEAGAVNEQH

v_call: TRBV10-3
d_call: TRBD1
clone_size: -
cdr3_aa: AISERQGSLREQY

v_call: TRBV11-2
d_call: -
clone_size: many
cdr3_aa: ASSLFSGVGEKLF

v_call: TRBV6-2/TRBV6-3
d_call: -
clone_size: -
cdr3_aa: ASREYDGALLDSPLH

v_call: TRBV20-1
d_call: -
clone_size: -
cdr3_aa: SAIIGTMGGYT

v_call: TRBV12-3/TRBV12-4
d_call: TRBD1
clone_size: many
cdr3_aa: ASRGGQGALYEQF

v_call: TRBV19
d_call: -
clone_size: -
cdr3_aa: ASNPSESTDTQY

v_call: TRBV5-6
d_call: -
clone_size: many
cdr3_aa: ASSLAVDLWEQY

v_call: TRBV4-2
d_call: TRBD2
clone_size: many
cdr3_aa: ASSQKISGTSYEQY

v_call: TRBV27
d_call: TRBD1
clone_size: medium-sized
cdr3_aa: ASRSDRGSGYT

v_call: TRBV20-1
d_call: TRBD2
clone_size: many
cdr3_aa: SARGLAGGVEDTQY

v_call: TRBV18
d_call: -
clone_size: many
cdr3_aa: ASSPFGQTYEQY

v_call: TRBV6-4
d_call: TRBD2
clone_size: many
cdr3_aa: ASSPPLAGGPDNEQF

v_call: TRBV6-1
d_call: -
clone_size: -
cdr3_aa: VSRFGQYSYEQY

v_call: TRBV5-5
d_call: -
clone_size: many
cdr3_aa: ASSSSYEQY

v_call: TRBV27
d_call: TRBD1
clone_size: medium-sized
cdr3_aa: ASSRTGVIYEQY

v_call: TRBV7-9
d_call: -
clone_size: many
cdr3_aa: ATVSTGDTTNEKLF

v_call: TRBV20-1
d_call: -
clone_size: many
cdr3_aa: SEAQGVGTEAF

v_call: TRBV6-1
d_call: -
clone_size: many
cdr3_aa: ASSEGQAETQY

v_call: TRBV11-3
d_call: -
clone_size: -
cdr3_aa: ASSLTLNTGELF

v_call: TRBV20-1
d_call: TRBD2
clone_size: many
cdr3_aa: SAAGTINEQY